These 32 T cell receptor beta chains share one sample of origin, sequenced in a study of T-cell memory formation after mild COVID-19. TCRdb fed the 5' RACE reads into MiXCR, producing one record per CDR3 protein. The sample shows around 340,000 distinct CDR3 sequences, more than 20% of them seen only once. Material: PBMCs or a T cell subset sorted from them (not recorded which). The receptor source for this set is an adult woman who had mild COVID-19 (a few samples of this study predate the infection). Cell type and time point are not known.

This clonotype has more than one count but fewer than ten. The V and J genes are TRBV18 and TRBJ1-6; a weak D match, TRBD1 (5 bases). This CDR3 contains 15 residues. Looked up from germline, CDR1 is KGHSH and CDR2 is LQKENI. Deletions cut 1 base from V and 7 bases from J, with 11 bases between. CDR3 residues: CASSPRGRLNSPLHF. CDR3 in DNA: TGTGCCAGCTCACCACGGGGCCGGCTCAATTCACCCCTCCACTTT.

This clonotype appeared a few times. V usage is TRBV24-1 and J usage is TRBJ2-6; perhaps TRBD1 as D (6 bases). Germline V CDR1 and CDR2: KGHDR, SFDVKD. V shed 6 bases and J shed 3 bases, with 14 bases lying between them. The CDR3 spans 16 residues. CDR3 coding DNA: TGTGCCACCAGTCCCCGGGACACAGGTGGGGCCAACGTCCTGACTTTC. This codes for CATSPRDTGGANVLTF.

The rearrangement joins TRBV24-1 to TRBJ2-3; no firm D call. Trimming removed 1 base from V and 1 base from J, with 8 bases in between. Germline values: CDR1 KGHDR, CDR2 SFDVKD. This CDR3 is built from 15 residues. The CDR3 sequence is CATSDFGQGTDTQYF. In DNA form, the CDR3 reads TGTGCCACCAGTGATTTTGGGCAGGGCACAGATACGCAGTATTTT.

The V and J genes are TRBV6-2 or TRBV6-3 and TRBJ2-3, with 7 positions matching TRBD2. V shed 2 bases, J shed 2 bases, and the junction held 4 bases outside the gene matches. The CDR3 has 15 amino acids. CDR1 is MNHEY and CDR2 is SVGEGT in the germline V gene. The CDR3 bases are TGTGCCAGCAGTTACCGGGGACTACTCACAGATACGCAGTATTTT. Translated, it gives CASSYRGLLTDTQYF.

The rearrangement links TRBV24-1 to TRBJ2-1; D is unclear. Trimming pared 0 bases from V and 12 bases from J, leaving 8 bases between. Germline V gives CDR1 KGHDR, CDR2 SFDVKD. The CDR3 has 12 amino acids. CDR3 in DNA: TGTGCCACCAGTGATTTGCTAAGGCCGCAGTTCTTC. Protein product: CATSDLLRPQFF.

This clonotype has at least ten counts. The chain couples TRBV12-3 or TRBV12-4 to TRBJ2-7, with D maybe TRBD2 (5 bases). Trimming cost V 2 bases and J 2 bases, with 16 bases left between them. CDR3 length: 16 residues. The CDR3 nucleotides are TGTGCCAGCAGTTTAAAGCGGCCGAAGGACCCCTACGAGCAGTACTTC. Amino acid sequence: CASSLKRPKDPYEQYF.

The V and J genes are TRBV14 and TRBJ1-1; TRBD1 might be the D (6 bases). Germline CDR1 SGHDN, CDR2 FVKESK. The V end was cut by 4 bases, the J end by 4 bases, with 22 bases between. CDR3 size: 17 residues. The CDR3 coding sequence is TGTGCCAGCAGCCGCGGGTGGTACAGGGATATTCGCACTGAAGCTTTCTTT. It encodes CASSRGWYRDIRTEAFF.

The rearrangement joins TRBV2 to TRBJ1-1; D perhaps matches TRBD1 (5 bases). Trimming shortened V by 6 bases and J by 3 bases, and 11 bases separated the two germline ends. Germline V gives CDR1 SNHLY, CDR2 FYNNEI. There are 13 residues in the CDR3. The chain's CDR3 is CASRKIGDTEAFF. CDR3 in DNA: TGTGCCAGCAGGAAGATAGGGGACACTGAAGCTTTCTTT. The whole variable domain, filled in from reference TRBV2 and TRBJ1-1, reads EPEVTQTPSHQVTQMGQEVILRCVPISNHLYFYWYRQILGQKVEFLVSFYNNEISEKSEIFDDQFSVERPDGSNFTLKIRSTKLEDSAMYFCASRKIGDTEAFFGQGTRLTVV.

In this sample, this clonotype turned up a few times. The J gene is TRBJ2-1, the V gene TRBV4-1; 7 bases are shared with TRBD1. The germline V gene encodes CDR1 MGHRA and CDR2 YSYEKL. V was pared by 0 bases and J by 4 bases, with 3 bases of the junction left unmatched. The CDR3 sequence is 15 residues long. CDR3 loop: CASSQDPGQYNEQFF. The CDR3 bases are TGCGCCAGCAGCCAAGACCCGGGACAGTACAATGAGCAGTTCTTC.

This clonotype was seen a few times. The V and J genes are TRBV5-1 and TRBJ2-1, with TRBD1 matching over 9 bases. This CDR3 is 15 amino acids long. The V gene end was trimmed by 4 bases and the J gene end by 2 bases; junction bases not matched to a gene: 4. From germline, CDR1 is SGHRS and CDR2 YFSETQ. CDR3 coding DNA: TGCGCCAGCAGCCCGAGGACAGGGGCCTACAATGAGCAGTTCTTC. Its translation is CASSPRTGAYNEQFF.

This clonotype came up a few times. The CDR3 sequence is CASSQDAGIGSPLHF. The CDR3 coding sequence is TGTGCCAGCAGCCAAGATGCCGGGATCGGTTCACCCCTCCACTTT. This chain uses TRBV4-2 with TRBJ1-6; D remains unclear. CDR3 length: 15 residues. Germline CDR1 is LGHNA and CDR2 is YNFKEQ. V was trimmed by 0 bases and J by 9 bases, leaving 12 bases between them.

The V gene is TRBV7-2, the J gene TRBJ1-5, with D possibly being TRBD1 (6 bases). V was shortened by 5 bases and J by 12 bases, with 17 bases between the two germline ends. CDR1 is SGHTA, CDR2 FQGNSA, per germline. The CDR3 extends over 13 amino acids. The CDR3 DNA reads TGTGCCAGCAGCGGAAGGGGGGGGATAGGCCAGCATTTT. As protein: CASSGRGGIGQHF.

A few counts support this clonotype. CDR3 in amino acids: CASRDKIPGTYEQYF. The CDR3 region has the DNA TGTGCCAGCAGAGATAAAATTCCTGGAACCTACGAGCAGTACTTC. The chain joins TRBV25-1 to TRBJ2-7; D is ambiguous. The length of the CDR3 is 15 residues. Trimming took 6 bases from V and 2 from J, leaving 17 bases between them. The germline CDR1 and CDR2 sequences are MGHDK and SYGVNS.

The chain recombines TRBV5-1 with TRBJ1-1; no reliable D call. The CDR3 is 14 amino acids. Deletions cut 0 bases from V and 3 bases from J, with 9 bases between. CDR1 and CDR2 (germline): SGHRS, YFSETQ. The DNA of the CDR3 is TGCGCCAGCAGCTTGGATCTAGGCGACACTGAAGCTTTCTTT. This translates into CASSLDLGDTEAFF.

Only a few counts were recorded for this clonotype. The chain has TRBV12-3 or TRBV12-4 and TRBJ2-7; perhaps D is TRBD1 or TRBD2 (6 bases each). The CDR3 is 17 residues long. Trimming shortened V by 5 bases and J by 2 bases, and 22 bases separated the two germline ends. DNA for the CDR3: TGTGCCAGCAGTGGCCCCCTGCGCGACAGGACTACCTACGAGCAGTACTTC. It specifies CASSGPLRDRTTYEQYF.

The chain couples TRBV5-1 to TRBJ2-1, with TRBD2 matching 8 bases. CDR1 is SGHRS, CDR2 YFSETQ, per germline. This CDR3 has 15 amino acids. Trimming at V came to 0 bases and at J to 8 bases, leaving 7 bases not matched to a gene. CDR3 coding DNA: TGCGCCAGCAGCTTGGGGTCGGGAGGGCCCGATGAGCAGTTCTTC. This translates into CASSLGSGGPDEQFF.

V is TRBV5-1 and J is TRBJ2-1; D not certain. This CDR3 comprises 14 residues. V dropped 0 bases and J dropped 8 bases, with 12 bases sitting between them. Germline V CDR1 and CDR2: SGHRS, YFSETQ. This CDR3 reads CASSLEVRVYEQFF. Written as DNA, the CDR3 is TGCGCCAGCAGCTTGGAGGTTAGGGTTTATGAGCAGTTCTTC.

V usage is TRBV6-5 and J usage is TRBJ1-1; D gene uncertain. This CDR3 comprises 14 residues. Germline lookup yields CDR1 MNHEY and CDR2 SVGAGI. Between the trimmed V and J ends, which lost 8 bases and 9 bases, there was a span of 22 bases. This CDR3 is CASSFSPLENKAFF. DNA for the CDR3: TGTGCCAGCTCCTTTTCCCCTTTGGAGAATAAAGCTTTCTTT.

This clonotype was seen a few times. V is TRBV5-1 and J is TRBJ1-1; TRBD1 matches 7 bases. J gave up 0 bases and V 4 bases, and 6 bases lay outside the gene matches. CDR3 length equals 15 residues. The germline V gene encodes CDR1 SGHRS and CDR2 YFSETQ. In DNA, the CDR3 is TGCGCCAGCAGCCCGACAGGGAGAATGAACACTGAAGCTTTCTTT. This gives the protein CASSPTGRMNTEAFF.

V and J are TRBV11-2 and TRBJ2-1; D call uncertain. Germline CDR1 is SGHAT and CDR2 is FQNNGV. Trimming left V 1 base short and J 9 bases short, with 7 bases between. This CDR3 spans 12 amino acids. CDR3 amino acids: CASSLGSSEQFF. The CDR3 region has the DNA TGTGCCAGCAGCTTAGGGAGCTCTGAGCAGTTCTTC.

The chain recombines TRBV19 with TRBJ2-7; 7 bases agree with TRBD2. CDR3 length: 13 amino acids. Losses at the gene ends were 8 bases for V and 5 bases for J; bases not matched to a gene: 9. Looked up from germline, CDR1 is LNHDA and CDR2 is SQIVND (reference sequence). The CDR3, as DNA: TGTGCCAGTGCGGCGGGAGTTTGGCACGAGCAGTACTTC. This gives the protein CASAAGVWHEQYF.

This clonotype appeared a few times. The chain recombines TRBV20-1 with TRBJ2-7; D gene uncertain. Germline V gene data show CDR1 as DFQATT and CDR2 as SNEGSKA (reference sequence). The CDR3 is made up of 15 amino acids. V was shortened by 0 bases and J by 3 bases, with 15 bases between the two germline ends. CDR3 loop: CSAREAGTSLYEQYF. The DNA for the CDR3 is TGCAGTGCTAGAGAGGCTGGAACCTCTCTCTACGAGCAGTACTTC.

This clonotype was counted many times. One end of the junction is discordant with germline, which a read error may explain. The chain uses TRBV7-7 and TRBJ2-2; D is possibly TRBD2 (5 bases). CDR3 length: 14 amino acids. CDR1 and CDR2 from the germline V gene are SSHAT and FNYEAQ (reference sequence). CDR3 nucleotide sequence: TGTGCTAGCAGCCAGAGCGGAAACACCGGGGAGCTGTTTTTT. Translated, it gives CASSQSGNTGELFF.

In DNA, the CDR3 is TGTGCCAGCAGCCGGCGGGGGGGAGAGACCCAGTACTTC. Its translation: CASSRRGGETQYF. The chain recombines TRBV3-1 with TRBJ2-5; the match to TRBD2 covers 9 bases. The V and J ends lost 4 bases and 4 bases, in that order; junction bases with no gene match: 1. CDR3 length: 13 residues. The V gene's germline CDR1 is LGHDT and CDR2 YNNKEL (reference sequence).

This clonotype came up a few times. The rearrangement links TRBV5-1 to TRBJ2-7; TRBD1 agrees at 8 bases. Trimming cost V 0 bases and J 4 bases; bases outside gene matches: 9. Germline V gene sequence: CDR1 SGHRS, CDR2 YFSETQ. CDR3 length: 16 residues. The CDR3 bases are TGCGCCAGCAGCTTGGGGACAGGGACAGGACGGTACGAGCAGTACTTC. Translated: CASSLGTGTGRYEQYF.

This clonotype appeared once. The rearrangement uses TRBV11-2 and TRBJ2-7; D not certain. Trimming pared 0 bases from V and 7 bases from J, leaving 13 bases between. Germline values: CDR1 SGHAT, CDR2 FQNNGV. The CDR3 sequence is 14 residues long. CDR3 nucleotide sequence: TGTGCCAGCAGCTTAGACTACGCTTTAAAGGAGCAGTACTTC. It codes for CASSLDYALKEQYF.

This clonotype was seen more than once but under ten times. The V call is TRBV20-1, the J call TRBJ1-1; TRBD1 might be the D (5 bases). In germline, CDR1 is DFQATT, CDR2 SNEGSKA (reference sequence). The CDR3 covers 12 residues. Trimming took 6 bases from V and 4 from J, leaving 12 bases between them. CDR3 DNA sequence: TGCAGTGCCTGGGACCAAGCCACTGAAGCTTTCTTT. Protein sequence: CSAWDQATEAFF.

This chain uses TRBV9 with TRBJ1-1; D is undetermined. The CDR3 has 15 amino acids. V was cut by 0 bases and J by 0 bases, with 9 bases left in between. Germline CDR1 is SGDLS and CDR2 is YYNGEE. The CDR3 sequence is CASSVDGPMNTEAFF. CDR3 coding DNA: TGTGCCAGCAGCGTAGATGGACCCATGAACACTGAAGCTTTCTTT. The complete variable domain, with remaining parts taken from reference TRBV9 and TRBJ1-1, reads DSGVTQTPKHLITATGQRVTLRCSPRSGDLSVYWYQQSLDQGLQFLIQYYNGEERAKGNILERFSAQQFPDLHSELNLSSLELGDSALYFCASSVDGPMNTEAFFGQGTRLTVV.

The J gene is TRBJ2-7, the V gene TRBV20-1; 7 bases map to TRBD2. Unmatched junction bases numbered 7, after V lost 5 bases and J lost 0 bases. The CDR3 has 14 residues. Germline V gene sequence: CDR1 DFQATT, CDR2 SNEGSKA (reference sequence). CDR3 sequence: CSASRAGTSYEQYF. For the CDR3, the DNA is TGCAGTGCTTCAAGAGCGGGGACCTCCTACGAGCAGTACTTC.

In its sample, this clonotype was seen a few times. V is TRBV20-1 and J is TRBJ2-5; D possibly uses TRBD1 or TRBD2 (5 bases each). This CDR3 comprises 15 residues. Trimming left V 3 bases short and J 2 bases short, with 16 bases between. Looked up from germline, CDR1 is DFQATT and CDR2 is SNEGSKA (reference sequence). CDR3 residues: CSASRDLAIQETQYF. DNA of the CDR3: TGCAGTGCTAGTCGGGACCTGGCTATACAAGAGACCCAGTACTTC.

This clonotype has a count of ten or more. This chain uses TRBV5-5 with TRBJ2-2; D not resolved. The germline CDR1 and CDR2 sequences are SGHKS and YYEKEE (reference sequence). This CDR3 contains 13 residues. Trimming left V 0 bases short and J 7 bases short, with 7 bases between. CDR3 in amino acids: CASSLEWGGELFF. DNA for the CDR3: TGTGCCAGCAGCTTGGAATGGGGCGGGGAGCTGTTTTTT.

The rearrangement uses TRBV18 and TRBJ1-1; unclear D gene. The CDR3 runs 16 residues. The V end was cut by 3 bases, the J end by 5 bases, with 19 bases between. Germline V lookup: CDR1 KGHSH, CDR2 LQKENI. In DNA, the CDR3 is TGTGCCAGCTCACCCCAAATGGCAGGCCCTACTACTGAAGCTTTCTTT. It is translated as CASSPQMAGPTTEAFF. The full variable domain, with the rest looked up from reference TRBV18 and TRBJ1-1, is NAGVMQNPRHLVRRRGQEARLRCSPMKGHSHVYWYRQLPEEGLKFMVYLQKENIIDESGMPKERFSAEFPKEGPSILRIQQVVRGDSAAYFCASSPQMAGPTTEAFFGQGTRLTVV.